This TCR beta chain stems from a study of blood T cell repertoires in COVID-19 (dated by TCRdb to 2020 to 2022). Background for the entire study: Collaborator samples came from the United States, Italy and Spain and covered acute and convalescent phases of COVID-19. The repertoires were made available in a free public database intended to serve as a resource for research on the immune response to SARS-CoV-2. Deeply sampled blood TCRbeta repertoires from subjects exposed to, actively infected with, or recovered from COVID-19 were included in the dataset. The material from the prospective study consisted of cDNA or gDNA derived from T cells, B-cell-depleted T cells, or PBMCs. Where available, HLA class I and class II types were obtained from metadata supplied by the sample provider rather than from assay-based typing. The samples were drawn from the first 160 participants of the ongoing ImmuneRACE study and from 950 to 1,500 subjects provided by 6 global collaborators. Sample metadata almost always included a de-identified subject ID, COVID-19 status, age in years and sex.

Comment on this clone: It lacks a known antigen. No much larger clone exists at a distance of one base, and base qualities are not known.

The trim is 2 bases for V and 6 bases for J, with a gap of 19 bases between the germline ends. From the cysteine up to the phenylalanine, the CDR3 has a length of 16 residues. Only CDR3 DNA is held: 48 bases, read in frame from base 1. Sequences SEHNR (CDR1) and FQNEAQ (CDR2) are obtained from the germline V gene (reference sequence). What the research found in general, with its limitations: The quantity of clinical and demographic metadata differed by source and by participant and was supplied without curation.

The immunoSEQ Assay, a bias-controlled multiplex PCR, was used to amplify TCRbeta CDR3 regions from genomic DNA. Regarding the original processing steps: The number of nucleated cells in each sample was estimated from the amplification of reference gene primers within the assay. To quantify the absolute abundance of each unique TCRbeta CDR3 rearrangement, sequence reads were collapsed and filtered. Productive Simpson clonality was computed per sample as the square root of Simpson's diversity index over productive rearrangements. TCRdb stores this immuneACCESS table with in-frame sequences only. Part of the clones is absent; in the studies checked, under half of the shortfall reflects unresolved V genes, and no reason is known for the rest. From that table come the V and J calls and clone size; the DNA was used to work out D and trimming. The sample contains approximately 85,000 clones, 89% of them found a single time. The ten largest clonotypes hold about 2% of the sample.

Collaborating institutions collected whole blood in K2EDTA tubes following their own protocols. For TCRbeta analysis, collaborator samples were shipped as frozen whole blood, as isolated PBMCs, or as DNA extracted from either sample type. Recombination joined TRBV7-9 with TRBJ1-1; the D gene is perhaps TRBD1, from 5 matching bases. The receptor was isolated from a man aged 50 to 60 with acute or convalescent COVID-19. The sample taken for sequencing was peripheral blood. The nucleotides are TGTGCCAGCAGCTTAAATGCGGCCCCGCGGGGCGCTGAAGCTTTCTTT. Its protein product is CASSLNAAPRGAEAFF.